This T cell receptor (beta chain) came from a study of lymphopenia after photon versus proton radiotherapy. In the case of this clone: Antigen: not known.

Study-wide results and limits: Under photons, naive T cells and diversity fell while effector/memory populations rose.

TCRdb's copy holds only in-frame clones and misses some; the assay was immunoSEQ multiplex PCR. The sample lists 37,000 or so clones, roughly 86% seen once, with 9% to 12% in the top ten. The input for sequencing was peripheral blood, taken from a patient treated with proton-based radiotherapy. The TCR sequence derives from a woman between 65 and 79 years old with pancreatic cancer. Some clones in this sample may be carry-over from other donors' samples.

In DNA, the CDR3 is TGTGCCAGCAGTTTATATCAGGGGATAAATAATTCACCCCTCCACTTT. Its translation is CASSLYQGINNSPLHF. The chain couples TRBV28 to TRBJ1-6; the D gene is possibly TRBD1 (6 bases). The V gene's germline CDR1 is MDHEN and CDR2 SYDVKM. Trimming took 1 base from V and 5 from J, leaving 12 bases between them. This CDR3 is built from 16 residues.